The clone carrying this T cell receptor (beta chain) appeared a few times. The sample is drawn from a study of blood T cell repertoires in COVID-19. CDR1 and CDR2 from the germline V gene are MDHEN and SYDVKM. With 3 bases removed from V and 4 bases from J, the gap between germline ends came to 13 bases. The CDR3 extends over 14 amino acids. Only in-frame clones appear in the TCRdb table, and some are missing; sequencing was by immunoSEQ multiplex PCR. The sample gives roughly 28,000 clones, roughly 85% of which show up once; roughly 8% is in the top ten. The rearrangement links TRBV28 to TRBJ2-7; D is perhaps TRBD2 (6 bases). What was sequenced was peripheral blood. The clonotype was recovered from a woman in her 50s with active COVID-19. This CDR3 is CASSLLSSAYEQYF. CDR3 bases: TGTGCCAGCAGTTTGTTGTCTAGCGCGTACGAGCAGTACTTC.